This is a list of T cell receptor beta chains from one sample in a study of Graves' ophthalmopathy and Graves' hyperthyroidism. MiXCR was run by TCRdb on the multiplex PCR reads, yielding one entry per CDR3 protein. The table lists hundreds of thousands of distinct CDR3 sequences, over 40% of them singletons. The sample comprised peripheral blood. Receptor source: an adult man with Graves' ophthalmopathy. The CDR3 runs from the conserved cysteine through the conserved F or W. The D gene is left open where the match is weak. Size is stated for part of the rows, as once, few or many counts, or as a class when the clone is expanded.

>.|.|TRBJ2-7|TRBV5-1
CASSIAGAYHEQYF
TGCGCCAGCAGCATAGCCGGGGCGTATCACGAGCAGTACTTC
>.|many|TRBJ2-6|TRBV19
CASTGTGANVLTF
TGTGCCAGTACCGGGACCGGGGCCAACGTCCTGACTTTC
>TRBD1|.|TRBJ1-3|TRBV29-1
CSVPQGAEGYTIYF
TGCAGCGTCCCACAGGGGGCTGAAGGCTACACCATATATTTT
>.|.|TRBJ2-5|TRBV10-3
CAIRPGVGQETQYF
TGTGCCATCAGGCCGGGGGTGGGGCAAGAGACCCAGTACTTC
>.|.|TRBJ2-5|TRBV5-5
CASSLFLVYRAPQETQYF
TGTGCCAGCAGCTTGTTTTTGGTATACAGGGCCCCCCAAGAGACCCAGTACTTC
>.|.|TRBJ2-2|TRBV29-1
CSVVDGSTGTGELFF
TGCAGCGTTGTGGACGGGAGCACGGGTACCGGGGAGCTGTTTTTT
>TRBD1|.|TRBJ2-5|TRBV7-6
CASSWGTGLQETQYF
TGTGCCAGCAGCTGGGGGACAGGCTTACAAGAGACCCAGTACTTC
>.|many|TRBJ1-5|TRBV29-1
CSVEGGYSNQPQHF
TGCAGCGTTGAGGGGGGTTATAGCAATCAGCCCCAGCATTTT
>.|.|TRBJ1-4|TRBV7-9
CASSSGGAQGEKPFF
TGTGCCAGCAGCTCCGGGGGGGCGCAGGGTGAAAAACCGTTTTTT
>.|many|TRBJ2-7|TRBV7-9
CASSVSSYEQYF
TGTGCCAGCAGCGTTAGCTCCTACGAGCAGTACTTC
>.|few|TRBJ2-7|TRBV9
CASSVSSLSYEQYF
TGTGCCAGCAGCGTAAGTTCCCTCTCCTACGAGCAGTACTTC
>.|many|TRBJ2-2|TRBV7-8
CASSFNANTGELFF
TGTGCCAGCAGCTTCAACGCGAACACCGGGGAGCTGTTTTTT
>.|.|TRBJ1-4|TRBV19
CASSILTGLYNEKLFF
TGTGCCAGTAGTATCTTGACGGGACTTTATAACGAAAAACTGTTTTTT
>TRBD1|.|TRBJ2-2|TRBV19
CASSTYLGQGIGELLF
TGTGCCAGTAGTACCTACCTTGGACAGGGGATCGGGGAGCTGCTTTTT
>TRBD1|once|TRBJ1-4|TRBV10-3
CAIREDRAEKLFF
TGTGCCATCAGGGAAGACAGGGCAGAAAAACTGTTTTTT
>.|many|TRBJ1-1|TRBV7-2
CASSLAQGFEAFF
TGTGCCAGCAGCTTAGCCCAGGGATTTGAAGCTTTCTTT
>.|few|TRBJ2-1|TRBV24-1
CATSDPNLGEQFF
TGTGCCACCAGTGATCCTAATTTGGGAGAGCAGTTCTTC
>TRBD2|.|TRBJ2-7|TRBV20-1
CSAARLAGEQSYEQYF
TGCAGTGCTGCCCGACTAGCGGGGGAACAGTCCTACGAGCAGTACTTC
>.|many|TRBJ2-2|TRBV14
CASSQVNFYGELFF
TGTGCCAGCAGCCAGGTCAACTTCTACGGGGAGCTGTTTTTT
>.|few|TRBJ2-5|TRBV2
CASSPPPWTAQETQYF
TGTGCCAGCAGTCCACCCCCGTGGACAGCCCAAGAGACCCAGTACTTC
>.|.|TRBJ2-2|TRBV7-8
CASSSGGIGELFF
TGTGCCAGCAGCTCTGGAGGTATCGGGGAGCTGTTTTTT
>.|many|TRBJ1-2|TRBV19
CASSPSELHNYSYTF
TGTGCCAGTAGTCCGTCAGAACTTCATAACTATAGCTACACCTTC
>.|few|TRBJ2-2|TRBV9
CASSLEGALNTGELFF
TGCGCCAGCAGCTTGGAGGGGGCCCTAAACACCGGGGAGTTGTTTTTT
>.|many|TRBJ2-5|TRBV5-1
CASSLVVRQETQYF
TGCGCCAGCAGCTTGGTGGTCCGGCAAGAGACCCAGTACTTC
>TRBD1|many|TRBJ1-2|TRBV4-2
CASSPDPGQGNYGYTF
TGTGCCAGCAGCCCAGACCCGGGACAGGGAAACTATGGCTACACCTTC